The entry that follows covers one T cell receptor beta chain sequence. This CDR3 region has 13 residues. CDR1 is MDHEN and CDR2 is SYDVKM in the germline V gene. The germline V and J ends were trimmed by 4 bases and 6 bases, with 11 bases remaining between them. Sequenced by immunoSEQ multiplex PCR; TCRdb stores in-frame clones only, minus some. The sample includes about 70,000 clones, roughly 89% of them seen just once. This specimen belongs to a study of technical replicates of blood from a handful of donors. This sequence joins TRBV28 and TRBJ2-3; D unclear. The clonotype originates from a human donor in good health. What was sequenced was T cells isolated from PBMCs. As DNA, the CDR3 is TGTGCCAGCAGTTGGTCAGTACAGGATACGCAGTATTTT. Protein product: CASSWSVQDTQYF.